This T cell receptor beta chain originates from a study of T cell clones after liver transplantation. Study-wide background: Post-transplant blood was tracked for graft-donor-reactive T cell clones identified in a pre-transplant mixed lymphocyte reaction. Samples came pre-transplant, pre-randomization before withdrawal, and post-randomization after withdrawal ended. Subjects received no induction therapy and standard immunosuppression until randomization at 12-24 months post-transplant.

Notes on the study in general: Conclusions were preliminary, with small, heterogeneous patient groups.

The assay was immunoSEQ multiplex PCR, and TCRdb's table has in-frame clones only and misses some. The data hold under 85,000 clones, with roughly 80% observed a single time. The V gene end was trimmed by 2 bases and the J gene end by 6 bases; junction bases not matched to a gene: 5. The length of the CDR3 is 14 residues. In germline, CDR1 is SGHRS, CDR2 YFSETQ. In this sample, this clone turned up once. Its antigen is unknown. The chain couples TRBV5-1 to TRBJ2-7, with 10 nucleotides matching TRBD2. The clonotype was recovered from a human patient who received a liver transplant. Some T cells may be graft donor cells. The material sequenced was CD4+ T cells from blood, taken 12 months after liver transplant. The CDR3 here is CASSLGAGGREQYF. The CDR3 nucleotides read TGCGCCAGCAGCTTAGGAGCGGGAGGGCGCGAGCAGTACTTC.